These T cell receptor beta chains were read from a single sample in a study of T-cell reconstitution after alpha-beta-depleted transplantation in children. TCRdb used MiXCR to reprocess the PCR reads, holding one entry per CDR3 protein. In the table there are around 410,000 distinct CDR3 sequences, approximately 10% of which are singletons. Sequences were derived from PBMCs from the stem cell graft donor, sampled from the stem cell graft. Receptors originate from a human donor who donated a stem cell graft to a child with acute myeloid leukemia. The CDR3 runs from the conserved cysteine through the conserved F or W. The order of the fields is D gene, clone size, V gene, J gene, CDR3 DNA, CDR3 protein. D genes are given only for firm matches. Rows give clone size only sometimes, using once, few, many, or a class for an expanded clone.

D gene: TRBD1; clone size: few; V gene: TRBV2; J gene: TRBJ2-1; CDR3 DNA: TGTGCCAGCATTCTTAATCCCGGGACAGGGGGCATCTATGAGCAGTTCTTC; CDR3 protein: CASILNPGTGGIYEQFF
D gene: -; clone size: -; V gene: TRBV21-1; J gene: TRBJ1-2; CDR3 DNA: TGTGCCAGCAGCAAAGGGTCGGACAGCCGATGCTACACCTTC; CDR3 protein: CASSKGSDSRCYTF
D gene: TRBD2; clone size: many; V gene: TRBV10-3; J gene: TRBJ2-2; CDR3 DNA: TGTGCCATCAGTGAGTTAGCGGGAGATACCGGGGAGCTGTTTTTT; CDR3 protein: CAISELAGDTGELFF
D gene: -; clone size: -; V gene: TRBV20-1; J gene: TRBJ1-2; CDR3 DNA: TGCAGTGCCAACCTCGGGACGGCAAACTATGGCTACACCTTC; CDR3 protein: CSANLGTANYGYTF
D gene: -; clone size: -; V gene: TRBV4-3; J gene: TRBJ1-2; CDR3 DNA: TGCGCCAGCAGCCAAACTCCGCTGGGGACTTGGGGCTACACCTTC; CDR3 protein: CASSQTPLGTWGYTF
D gene: -; clone size: many; V gene: TRBV20-1; J gene: TRBJ1-1; CDR3 DNA: TGCAGTGCTAGCCAGGGGATGAACACTGAAGCTTTCTTT; CDR3 protein: CSASQGMNTEAFF
D gene: TRBD2; clone size: few; V gene: TRBV5-6; J gene: TRBJ2-7; CDR3 DNA: TGTGCCAGCAGCTTACCTCCGGGACTAGCGGCCCACGAGCAGTACTTC; CDR3 protein: CASSLPPGLAAHEQYF
D gene: TRBD2; clone size: few; V gene: TRBV4-1; J gene: TRBJ2-1; CDR3 DNA: TGCGCCAGCAGCCAAGAGGGGGGGACTAGCGGGAGTACACGTAATGAGCAGTTCTTC; CDR3 protein: CASSQEGGTSGSTRNEQFF
D gene: -; clone size: -; V gene: TRBV12-3/TRBV12-4; J gene: TRBJ2-2; CDR3 DNA: TGTGCCAGCAGCCCCGTTGGGACTTTACACACCGGGGAGCTGTTTTTT; CDR3 protein: CASSPVGTLHTGELFF
D gene: -; clone size: -; V gene: TRBV11-2; J gene: TRBJ2-2; CDR3 DNA: TGTGCCAGCAGAAAAGTCAGTTCCGGGGAGCTGTTTTTT; CDR3 protein: CASRKVSSGELFF
D gene: TRBD1; clone size: -; V gene: TRBV5-1; J gene: TRBJ2-5; CDR3 DNA: TGCGCCAGCAGCCCCGGACAGGTTCGGGAGACCCAGTACTTC; CDR3 protein: CASSPGQVRETQYF
D gene: TRBD2; clone size: -; V gene: TRBV15; J gene: TRBJ2-1; CDR3 DNA: TGTGCCACCAGCAGAGAGAGACTAGCGGGACTTAATGAGCAGTTCTTC; CDR3 protein: CATSRERLAGLNEQFF
D gene: -; clone size: few; V gene: TRBV6-2/TRBV6-3; J gene: TRBJ2-1; CDR3 DNA: TGTGCCAGCACCCTAAACGCAGGGATACTGAGATACAATGAGCAGTTCTTC; CDR3 protein: CASTLNAGILRYNEQFF
D gene: TRBD1; clone size: few; V gene: TRBV18; J gene: TRBJ1-6; CDR3 DNA: TGTGCCAGCTCACCCGAAGGACAGGGTCTATCACCCCTCCACTTT; CDR3 protein: CASSPEGQGLSPLHF
D gene: -; clone size: few; V gene: TRBV14; J gene: TRBJ2-1; CDR3 DNA: TGTGCCAGCAGCCCCCGCTTCGGACAGCACGTTTCCTACAATGAGCAGTTCTTC; CDR3 protein: CASSPRFGQHVSYNEQFF
D gene: -; clone size: -; V gene: TRBV5-1; J gene: TRBJ2-5; CDR3 DNA: TGCGCCAGCAGCTTGGCCTCGGGATCCTCAGAGACCCAGTACTTC; CDR3 protein: CASSLASGSSETQYF
D gene: TRBD2; clone size: many; V gene: TRBV9; J gene: TRBJ2-1; CDR3 DNA: TGTGCCAGCAGCGCCCTAGCGGGAGGACGAAATGAGCAGTTCTTC; CDR3 protein: CASSALAGGRNEQFF
D gene: -; clone size: many; V gene: TRBV29-1; J gene: TRBJ2-5; CDR3 DNA: TGCAGCGTTGGGGGGGAGACCCAGTACTTC; CDR3 protein: CSVGGETQYF
D gene: TRBD2; clone size: -; V gene: TRBV15; J gene: TRBJ2-3; CDR3 DNA: TGTGCCACCAGCGGAAAACTAGCGGGGAACACAGATACGCAGTATTTT; CDR3 protein: CATSGKLAGNTDTQYF
D gene: -; clone size: few; V gene: TRBV10-3; J gene: TRBJ2-2; CDR3 DNA: TGTGCCATCAACGAGGGGAACACCGGGGAGCTGTTTTTT; CDR3 protein: CAINEGNTGELFF